This is a list of T cell receptor beta chains from one sample in a study of cytomegalovirus exposure and HLA in healthy donors. Method: immunoSEQ multiplex PCR; TCRdb's copy keeps in-frame clones and lacks some. The sample records 80,000 to 100,000 clones, under 75% being singletons. The sample consisted of PBMCs. The receptors stem from a man over 45 in good health and CMV-seronegative. The CDR3 runs from the conserved cysteine through the conserved F or W. A D gene is named only where the DNA matches it firmly. A row's size may be missing; if present it is once, few, many or a size class.

j_call: TRBJ2-7
v_call: TRBV30
clone_size: -
d_call: TRBD2
cdr3_aa: CAWKGRLAGTEQYF
cdr3_nt: TGTGCCTGGAAGGGGAGACTAGCGGGAACCGAGCAGTACTTC

j_call: TRBJ2-1
v_call: TRBV18
clone_size: few
d_call: -
cdr3_aa: CASSPPIAGPEQFF
cdr3_nt: TGTGCCAGCTCACCACCAATTGCAGGGCCTGAGCAGTTCTTC

j_call: TRBJ2-1
v_call: TRBV30
clone_size: -
d_call: TRBD1
cdr3_aa: CAWRWPGQQDEQFF
cdr3_nt: TGTGCCTGGAGATGGCCGGGACAGCAGGATGAGCAGTTCTTC

j_call: TRBJ2-1
v_call: TRBV5-1
clone_size: -
d_call: TRBD2
cdr3_aa: CASSLDSGTGNEQFF
cdr3_nt: TGCGCCAGCAGCTTGGATAGCGGGACGGGCAATGAGCAGTTCTTC

j_call: TRBJ1-2
v_call: TRBV18
clone_size: few
d_call: -
cdr3_aa: CASSPNLSWGPENYGYTF
cdr3_nt: TGTGCCAGCTCACCAAATCTAAGTTGGGGGCCGGAGAACTATGGCTACACCTTC

j_call: TRBJ2-7
v_call: TRBV5-6
clone_size: -
d_call: -
cdr3_aa: CASKNSLTYEQYF
cdr3_nt: TGTGCCAGCAAGAACAGCCTTACCTACGAGCAGTACTTC

j_call: TRBJ1-5
v_call: TRBV19
clone_size: -
d_call: -
cdr3_aa: CASQTGLFEPQHF
cdr3_nt: TGTGCCAGTCAGACGGGACTGTTCGAGCCCCAGCATTTT

j_call: TRBJ2-5
v_call: TRBV27
clone_size: -
d_call: -
cdr3_aa: CASNHRGGEETQYF
cdr3_nt: TGTGCCAGCAATCACAGGGGGGGTGAAGAGACCCAGTACTTC

j_call: TRBJ1-5
v_call: TRBV6-6
clone_size: -
d_call: -
cdr3_aa: CASSGGYNQPQHF
cdr3_nt: TGTGCCAGCAGCGGGGGTTACAATCAGCCCCAGCATTTT

j_call: TRBJ2-7
v_call: TRBV6-6
clone_size: -
d_call: -
cdr3_aa: CASNSDWSSYEQYF
cdr3_nt: TGTGCCAGCAACTCCGACTGGAGCTCCTACGAGCAGTACTTC

j_call: TRBJ2-5
v_call: TRBV5-4
clone_size: -
d_call: -
cdr3_aa: CASSLQGQETQYF
cdr3_nt: TGTGCCAGCAGCTTACAGGGACAAGAGACCCAGTACTTC